The 32 T cell receptor beta chains in this list originate from one sample, sequenced in a study of glioma-infiltrating T cells. Using RNA template, CDR3s of TCR alpha and beta were amplified with iRepertoire arm-PCR. TCRdb re-derived calls from the multiplex PCR reads in MiXCR, one entry per CDR3 protein. Counted here are 300,000 to 450,000 distinct CDR3 sequences, around 45% occurring once; the ten biggest clones make up approximately 12%. The specimen was glioma tissue, nonneoplastic brain tissue, or PBMCs (not recorded which). The receptors come from a human donor with low-grade glioma or glioblastoma, undergoing nonglioma brain surgery, or in good health (not recorded which).

This clonotype was seen a handful of times. This chain links TRBV3-1 with TRBJ2-1; 8 bases are a match to TRBD2. The V segment lost 1 base and the J segment 7 bases; nucleotides outside the gene matches: 6. Germline CDR1 LGHDT, CDR2 YNNKEL (reference sequence). The CDR3 covers 15 residues. Here the CDR3 DNA reads TGTGCCAGCAGCCAAGCGGGAGGGCCGTGGAATGAGCAGTTCTTC. Translation: CASSQAGGPWNEQFF.

This clonotype was seen a few times. The gene calls are TRBV6-2 or TRBV6-3 and TRBJ2-1, with 13 bases lining up with TRBD2. CDR1 and CDR2 from the germline V gene are MNHEY and SVGEGT. V was clipped by 2 bases and J by 8 bases; unmatched bases: 18. The CDR3 is 20 residues long. The CDR3 here is CASSYPALNGLAGEGDEQFF. DNA of the CDR3: TGTGCCAGCAGTTACCCCGCGCTTAATGGACTAGCGGGAGAAGGAGATGAGCAGTTCTTC.

The chain employs TRBV29-1 and TRBJ2-1, with no clear D. V was cut by 5 bases and J by 6 bases, with 8 bases left in between. CDR3 length equals 11 residues. Germline CDR1 SQVTM, CDR2 ANQGSEA. The CDR3 bases are TGCAGCGTTCCAGCGCCCAATGAGCAGTTCTTC. This encodes CSVPAPNEQFF.

This chain uses TRBV5-1 with TRBJ1-2; D not certain. Trimming stripped 2 bases from V and 2 bases from J, with 13 bases between. CDR3 length equals 15 residues. In germline, CDR1 is SGHRS, CDR2 YFSETQ. The DNA for the CDR3 is TGCGCCAGCAGCTTCGGATATGGTCAGAACTATGGCTACACCTTC. It translates to CASSFGYGQNYGYTF. The full variable domain, completed using reference TRBV5-1 and TRBJ1-2, is KAGVTQTPRYLIKTRGQQVTLSCSPISGHRSVSWYQQTPGQGLQFLFEYFSETQRNKGNFPGRFSGRQFSNSRSEMNVSTLELGDSALYLCASSFGYGQNYGYTFGSGTRLTVV.

This clonotype was seen once. Germline is not matched at one junction end, which may reflect a read error. The chain combines TRBV15 with TRBJ2-2; weak D call: TRBD1 (5 bases). In germline, CDR1 is LNHNV, CDR2 YYDKDF (reference sequence). The CDR3 runs to 16 residues. The CDR3 DNA sequence: TGTGCCACCAGCAGAGAAGCCAGGGCTAACAGCGGGGAGCTGTTTTTT. The encoded protein is CATSREARANSGELFF.

In this sample, this clonotype turned up a few times. The chain employs TRBV6-2 or TRBV6-3 and TRBJ2-1; D unresolved. This CDR3 has 17 amino acids. V was pared by 0 bases and J by 0 bases, with 12 bases between. Germline V gene data show CDR1 as MNHEY and CDR2 as SVGEGT. The CDR3 sequence is CASSYSLITSSYNEQFF. The DNA of the CDR3 is TGTGCCAGCAGTTACTCCCTGATCACAAGCTCCTACAATGAGCAGTTCTTC.

The genes are TRBV5-1 and TRBJ2-3; TRBD2 agrees at 9 bases. Germline V gene lookup returns CDR1 SGHRS and CDR2 YFSETQ. The CDR3 is 16 amino acids. V lost 0 bases, J lost 0 bases, and 2 bases stayed unmatched. The CDR3 protein is CASSLVTSGSTDTQYF. CDR3 nucleotides: TGCGCCAGCAGCTTGGTGACTAGCGGTAGCACAGATACGCAGTATTTT.

About this clonotype: Just one base apart from a much larger clone, this may be a read error. This chain uses TRBV20-1 with TRBJ1-6, with D perhaps matching TRBD1 (6 bases). Trimming shortened V by 5 bases and J by 5 bases, and 16 bases separated the two germline ends. The CDR3 spans 15 residues. The germline CDR1 and CDR2 sequences are DFQATT and SNEGSKA (reference sequence). In DNA form, the CDR3 reads TGCAGTGCTGGACCACCGGGACACGATAATTCACCCCTCCACTTT. This codes for CSAGPPGHDNSPLHF.

Turning to this clonotype: Just one base apart from a much larger clone, this may be a read error. The chain carries TRBV7-2 and TRBJ1-1; D is undetermined. CDR3 length: 15 residues. The germline V gene has CDR1 SGHTA and CDR2 FQGNSA. V was clipped by 4 bases and J by 10 bases, with 22 bases between them. The CDR3 bases are TGTGCCAGCAGCTCGACTCCTACCTCAGTGGTGTTAGCTTTCTTT. The encoded protein is CASSSTPTSVVLAFF.

As for this clonotype: This may arise from a read error, as a much more abundant clone is one base away. The chain combines TRBV6-5 with TRBJ1-1, with D unresolved. CDR1 is MNHEY, CDR2 SVGAGI, per germline. With 8 bases removed from V and 1 base from J, the gap between germline ends came to 14 bases. The CDR3 runs 14 residues. CDR3 region: CASLSGGANTEAFF. CDR3 DNA: TGTGCCAGCCTGTCGGGAGGCGCGAACACTGAAGCTTTCTTT.

This clonotype was seen repeatedly, ten times or more. The chain has TRBV6-1 and TRBJ2-7; the D gene could be TRBD1 or TRBD2 (5 bases each). Trimming left V 6 bases short and J 5 bases short, with 20 bases between. The germline V gene encodes CDR1 MNHNS and CDR2 SASEGT. The CDR3 spans 15 residues. CDR3 region: CASSPGGRGSDEQYF. For the CDR3, the DNA is TGTGCCAGCAGCCCCGGAGGAAGGGGATCTGACGAGCAGTACTTC.

The chain uses TRBV12-3 or TRBV12-4 and TRBJ2-5, with a weak D call TRBD2 (5 bases). Between the trimmed V and J ends, which lost 4 bases and 5 bases, there was a span of 11 bases. This CDR3 is 13 amino acids long. The CDR3 sequence is CASSSTAGETQYF. DNA for the CDR3: TGTGCCAGCAGTTCGACGGCGGGCGAGACCCAGTACTTC.

About this clonotype: A much larger clone sits a single nucleotide away, making a read error possible. Here the CDR3 omits its conserved ending phenylalanine or tryptophan, so a read error is the likely source. The chain is built from TRBV19 and TRBJ1-1, with D uncertain. This CDR3 contains 14 residues. Germline V gene data show CDR1 as LNHDA and CDR2 as SQIVND (reference sequence). V shed 4 bases and J shed 0 bases, with 9 bases lying between them. CDR3 coding DNA: TGTGCCAGTAGTAACCCATCCTTGAACACTGAAGCTTTCTCT. Translation: CASSNPSLNTEAFS.

This clonotype has at least ten counts. CDR3 sequence reads: CSATAGGYPDTQYF. DNA of the CDR3: TGCAGTGCCACAGCGGGAGGGTACCCAGATACGCAGTATTTT. This chain joins TRBV20-1 and TRBJ2-3; 10 bases are shared with TRBD2. V was pared by 6 bases and J by 4 bases, with 7 bases of the junction left unmatched. Germline V CDR1 and CDR2: DFQATT, SNEGSKA (reference sequence). The CDR3 is 14 amino acids.

The CDR3: CASSPTGPRRGPYEQYF. The CDR3 bases are TGTGCCAGCAGCCCAACTGGCCCCCGGCGGGGTCCCTACGAGCAGTACTTC. The chain couples TRBV7-2 to TRBJ2-7; possible D gene TRBD2, 6 bases. The CDR3 extends over 17 amino acids. Germline loops: CDR1 SGHTA, CDR2 FQGNSA. Trimming left V 5 bases short and J 2 bases short, with 22 bases between.

This clonotype was seen ten or more times. The chain couples TRBV6-2 or TRBV6-3 to TRBJ2-3; D is unresolved. The CDR3 is 14 residues long. CDR1 and CDR2 from the germline V gene are MNHEY and SVGEGT. V shed 3 bases and J shed 2 bases, with 9 bases lying between them. The CDR3 DNA reads TGTGCCAGCAGTTATTACGGATACACAGATACGCAGTATTTT. Translated: CASSYYGYTDTQYF.

About this clonotype: A much larger clone is a single base away; this may be a read error. The V gene is TRBV28, the J gene TRBJ2-7; D remains unclear. V lost 1 base, J lost 5 bases, and 12 bases lay in between. Germline-derived CDR1 and CDR2 are MDHEN and SYDVKM. The CDR3 is 14 amino acids. The CDR3 sequence: CASSLFRQSNEQYF. CDR3 bases: TGTGCCAGCAGTTTATTTCGGCAGAGCAACGAGCAGTACTTC.

This chain uses TRBV6-6 with TRBJ1-6; D is perhaps TRBD1 (5 bases). The CDR3 contains 14 residues. The V gene lost 4 bases and the J gene lost 7 bases, with 11 bases spanning the gap. CDR1 is MNHNY, CDR2 SVGAGI, per germline (reference sequence). This CDR3 is CASSSGAGNSPLHF. The CDR3 coding sequence is TGTGCCAGCAGTTCCGGGGCAGGGAATTCACCCCTCCACTTT.

This clonotype came up a few times. The V call is TRBV28, the J call TRBJ1-2; TRBD1 is a possible D gene (6 bases). The CDR3 length is 14 residues. Germline loops: CDR1 MDHEN, CDR2 SYDVKM. V lost 5 bases and J 4 bases, leaving 14 bases between the germline ends. This CDR3 reads CASSQGQQLYGYTF. The DNA of the CDR3 is TGTGCCAGCAGTCAAGGACAGCAACTCTATGGCTACACCTTC.

This clonotype was recorded at least ten times. The CDR3 DNA sequence: TGTGCCAGCAGTTTTGCTCTTTTCTTCGGTAACACCTCAAACACTGAAGCTTTCTTT. It specifies CASSFALFFGNTSNTEAFF. The J gene is TRBJ1-1, the V gene TRBV28; D gene uncertain. CDR3 length: 19 amino acids. V lost 3 bases, J lost 2 bases, and 25 bases lay in between. CDR1 and CDR2 (germline): MDHEN, SYDVKM.

This rearrangement joins TRBV29-1 to TRBJ2-3, with D unresolved. This CDR3 is 14 amino acids long. Trimming removed 4 bases at V and 4 bases at J, with 15 bases between. Germline CDR1 and CDR2: SQVTM and ANQGSEA. CDR3 DNA: TGCAGCGTTGCCTTTAATCTGGCCGCAGATACGCAGTATTTT. Translated, it gives CSVAFNLAADTQYF.

The chain employs TRBV15 and TRBJ1-3; D is possibly TRBD1 (5 bases). CDR1 is LNHNV, CDR2 YYDKDF, per germline (reference sequence). CDR3 length: 15 residues. Trimming took 1 base from V and 4 from J, leaving 11 bases between them. For the CDR3, the DNA is TGTGCCACCAGCAGAGGGGGGAATAACGGAAACACCATATATTTT. Protein: CATSRGGNNGNTIYF.

This clonotype showed up just a few times. The genes are TRBV12-3 or TRBV12-4 and TRBJ2-7; 7 nucleotides line up with TRBD1. Trimming cost V 3 bases and J 6 bases; bases outside gene matches: 5. The length of the CDR3 is 13 residues. The CDR3 region is CASSFGDRAEQYF. The CDR3 DNA follows: TGTGCCAGCAGTTTTGGTGACAGGGCCGAGCAGTACTTC.

This clonotype has only a few counts. The V and J genes are TRBV12-5 and TRBJ1-1; 10 bases fit TRBD1. V was clipped by 7 bases and J by 5 bases; unmatched bases: 7. Germline V gives CDR1 LGHNT, CDR2 FRNRAP. CDR3 length equals 14 residues. DNA for the CDR3: TGTGCTAGTGCGATTACGGGACAGGGGACTGAAGCTTTCTTT. Protein sequence: CASAITGQGTEAFF.

This clonotype has a handful of counts. The genes are TRBV6-1 and TRBJ2-7, with D uncertain. The CDR3 is 14 amino acids. The V end lost 1 base, the J end lost 0 bases, and 7 bases lay between the germline ends. The germline V gene has CDR1 MNHNS and CDR2 SASEGT. This CDR3 is CASSEGPGSYEQYF. The CDR3 DNA follows: TGTGCCAGCAGTGAAGGGCCGGGCTCCTACGAGCAGTACTTC.

The rearrangement links TRBV4-3 to TRBJ2-3; no firm D call. The CDR3 has 15 residues. Trimming stripped 0 bases from V and 1 base from J, with 8 bases between. CDR1 and CDR2 from the germline V gene are LGHNA and YSLEER. CDR3 sequence: CASSQDVPGTDTQYF. CDR3 sequence (DNA): TGCGCCAGCAGCCAAGATGTGCCGGGCACAGATACGCAGTATTTT.

This clonotype was recorded many times. The rearrangement joins TRBV20-1 to TRBJ2-7; TRBD2 might be the D (6 bases). V lost 1 base, J lost 0 bases, and 13 bases lay in between. This CDR3 is built from 15 residues. In germline, CDR1 is DFQATT, CDR2 SNEGSKA (reference sequence). Here the CDR3 reads CSARGSAGVSYEQYF. CDR3 nucleotide sequence: TGCAGTGCTAGAGGGTCAGCGGGTGTCTCCTACGAGCAGTACTTC.

This sequence joins TRBV12-3 or TRBV12-4 and TRBJ2-7; TRBD1 matches 8 bases. The CDR3 loop spans 15 amino acids. J lost 4 bases, V lost 3 bases, and 8 bases had no gene match. The CDR3 loop reads CASSFDRGGEYEQYF. DNA for the CDR3: TGTGCCAGCAGTTTCGACAGGGGAGGCGAGTACGAGCAGTACTTC.

This clonotype was recorded a few times. The chain joins TRBV18 to TRBJ1-6; perhaps TRBD1 as D (5 bases). The germline V gene has CDR1 KGHSH and CDR2 LQKENI. Trimming cost V 5 bases and J 8 bases, with 16 bases left between them. The CDR3 is 15 amino acids. CDR3 protein: CASSSTRDEDSPLHF. CDR3 sequence (DNA): TGTGCCAGCTCATCTACCCGGGACGAAGATTCACCCCTCCACTTT.

Note on this clonotype: Possible read error: a much larger clone is one base away. V gene TRBV28 combines with J gene TRBJ1-5; D call uncertain. Germline loops: CDR1 MDHEN, CDR2 SYDVKM. This CDR3 region has 18 residues. The V and J ends lost 6 bases and 5 bases respectively, with 26 bases between them. For the CDR3, the DNA is TGTGCCAGCAGCCATCTAGTCGTTCATGACCGGTACTATCAGCCCCAGCATTTT. This gives the protein CASSHLVVHDRYYQPQHF.

This clonotype was recorded at least ten times. The chain recombines TRBV5-4 with TRBJ2-3; D is ambiguous. In germline, CDR1 is SGHNT, CDR2 YYREEE (reference sequence). V lost 0 bases and J 5 bases, leaving 7 bases between the germline ends. The CDR3 extends over 13 amino acids. CDR3 sequence reads: CASSLEDGDTQYF. Written as DNA, the CDR3 is TGTGCCAGCAGCTTGGAAGATGGAGATACGCAGTATTTT.

This clonotype has more than one count but fewer than ten. V usage is TRBV20-1 and J usage is TRBJ2-1; D is undetermined. Germline V CDR1 and CDR2: DFQATT, SNEGSKA (reference sequence). V was cut by 1 base and J by 0 bases, with 10 bases left in between. CDR3 size: 15 residues. The CDR3 loop is CSARVTGLSYNEQFF. In DNA form, the CDR3 reads TGCAGTGCTAGAGTCACGGGTCTCTCCTACAATGAGCAGTTCTTC.